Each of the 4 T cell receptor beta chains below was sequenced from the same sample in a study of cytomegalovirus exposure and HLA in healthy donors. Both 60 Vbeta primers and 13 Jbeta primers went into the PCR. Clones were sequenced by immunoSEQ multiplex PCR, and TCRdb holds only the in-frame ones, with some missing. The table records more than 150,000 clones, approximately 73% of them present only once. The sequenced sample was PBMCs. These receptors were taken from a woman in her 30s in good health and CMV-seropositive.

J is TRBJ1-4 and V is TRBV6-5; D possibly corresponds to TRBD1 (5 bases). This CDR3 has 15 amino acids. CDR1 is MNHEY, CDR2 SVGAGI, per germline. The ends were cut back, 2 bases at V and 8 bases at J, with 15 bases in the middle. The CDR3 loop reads CASSYQSGVREKLFF. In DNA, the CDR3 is TGTGCCAGCAGTTACCAATCGGGGGTTCGAGAAAAACTGTTTTTT.

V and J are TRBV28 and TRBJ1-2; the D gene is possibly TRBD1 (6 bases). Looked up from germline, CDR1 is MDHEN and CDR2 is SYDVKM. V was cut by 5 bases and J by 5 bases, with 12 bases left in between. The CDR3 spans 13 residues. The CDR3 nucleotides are TGTGCCAGCAGTCCCCCAGGGGAGTATGGCTACACCTTC. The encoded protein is CASSPPGEYGYTF.

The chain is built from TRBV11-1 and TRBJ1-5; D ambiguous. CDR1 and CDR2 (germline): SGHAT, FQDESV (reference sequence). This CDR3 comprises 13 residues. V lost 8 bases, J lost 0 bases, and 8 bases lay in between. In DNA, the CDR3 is TGTGCCAGCCAAGCTGGTAGCAATCAGCCCCAGCATTTT. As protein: CASQAGSNQPQHF.

CDR3 DNA sequence: TGTGCCAGTAGTATCCCTGGAGCGATGAACACTGAAGCTTTCTTT. Translated, it gives CASSIPGAMNTEAFF. This chain connects TRBV19 to TRBJ1-1; D gene uncertain. Germline V gives CDR1 LNHDA, CDR2 SQIVND (reference sequence). This CDR3 is 15 amino acids long. Trimming took 3 bases from V and 0 from J, leaving 11 bases between them.